The clone carrying this TCR beta chain was observed at least ten times. Its antigen remains unidentified. With 10-nucleotide random UMIs included, cDNA was synthesized by 5'RACE. TCRdb fed the 5' RACE reads into MiXCR, producing one record per CDR3 protein. The sample includes 55,000 to 70,000 distinct CDR3 sequences, about an eighth of them seen just once. This sample is drawn from a study of neurological immune-mediated disorders. Study-wide findings and caveats: Across subjects, expanded clones had no CDR3 amino acid sequences in common, pointing to private repertoires in all groups. HTLV-1-associated myelopathy had the most TCR clonal expansion, whereas multiple sclerosis had the least (lower than in healthy controls).

Where libraries were unsorted, they were derived from 2 million PBMCs stored at -80 degrees C. V trimming: 5 bases; J trimming: 4 bases; junction bases outside the gene matches: 7. Per the germline V gene, CDR1 is MNHNY and CDR2 is SVGAGI (reference sequence). This CDR3 has 15 residues. The chain couples TRBV6-6 to TRBJ2-7; 11 positions match TRBD2. The sequenced sample was PBMCs. This TCR came from a man aged 60 to 75 in good health. The DNA of the CDR3 is TGTGCCAGCAGTGATCCCCGACTAGCGGGGTACGAGCAGTACTTC. This translates into CASSDPRLAGYEQYF.